This record concerns one T cell receptor beta chain sequence. Its matching antigen is unknown. The source of the sample is a study of CD8 T cells in ankylosing spondylitis. Notes on the study in general: Clones linked to disease, bearing a CD8+ phenotype, were relatively rare in peripheral blood.

In TCRdb, the 5' RACE reads were re-called with MiXCR into one record per CDR3 protein. The sample has under 150,000 distinct CDR3 sequences, about 8% seen once; the top ten hold approximately 7%. The clonotype originates from a male donor with ankylosing spondylitis. Sequenced sample: synovial fluid, either unsorted or a sorted T cell fraction (not recorded which).

Written as DNA, the CDR3 is TGTGCCAGCAGCTTAACGAGGGGAGGTGAGCAGTTCTTC. Translation: CASSLTRGGEQFF. The J gene is TRBJ2-1, the V gene TRBV7-3, with D perhaps matching TRBD2 (6 bases). Per the germline V gene, CDR1 is SGHTA and CDR2 is FQGTGA. V was pared by 0 bases and J by 9 bases, with 9 bases between. This CDR3 region has 13 residues.